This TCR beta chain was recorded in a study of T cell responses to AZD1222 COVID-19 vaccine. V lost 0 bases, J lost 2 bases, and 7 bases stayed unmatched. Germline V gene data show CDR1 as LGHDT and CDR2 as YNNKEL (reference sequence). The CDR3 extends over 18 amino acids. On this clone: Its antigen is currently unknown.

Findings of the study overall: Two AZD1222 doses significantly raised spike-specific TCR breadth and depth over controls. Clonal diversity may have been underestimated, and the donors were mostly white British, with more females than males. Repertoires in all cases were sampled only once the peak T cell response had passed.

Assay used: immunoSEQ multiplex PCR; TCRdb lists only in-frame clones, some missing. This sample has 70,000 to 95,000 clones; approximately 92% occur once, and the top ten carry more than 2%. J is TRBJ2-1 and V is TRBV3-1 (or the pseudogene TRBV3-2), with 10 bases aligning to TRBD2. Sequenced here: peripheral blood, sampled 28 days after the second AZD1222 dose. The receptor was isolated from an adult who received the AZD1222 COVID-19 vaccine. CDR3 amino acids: CASSQDPVAGGPYNEQFF. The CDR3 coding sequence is TGTGCCAGCAGCCAAGATCCAGTAGCGGGGGGCCCCTACAATGAGCAGTTCTTC.